What follows are 15 T cell receptor beta chains derived from one specimen sequenced in a study of T cells in Graves' hyperthyroidism and ophthalmopathy. Amplified TCR beta CDR3 regions derived from RNA transcripts. During a first-round RT-PCR of the TCR CDR3, the HTBI primer set was used. TCRdb reprocessed the multiplex PCR reads via MiXCR and lists one record per CDR3 protein. The sample carries hundreds of thousands of distinct CDR3 sequences, 20% to 25% recorded once. What was sequenced was blood. These receptors originate from a woman in her 70s with Graves' ophthalmopathy.

The chain has TRBV7-9 and TRBJ1-4, with D tentatively TRBD1 (5 bases). Germline CDR1 reads SEHNR; CDR2 reads FQNEAQ (reference sequence). V gave up 6 bases and J gave up 1 base, with 9 bases separating them. The CDR3 length is 14 residues. This CDR3 reads CASSRGETNEKLFF. Written as DNA, the CDR3 is TGTGCCAGCAGTCGGGGGGAAACTAATGAAAAACTGTTTTTT.

There are many counts of this clonotype. The chain is built from TRBV28 and TRBJ1-5; D is ambiguous. V lost 4 bases and J lost 2, with 15 bases in between. This CDR3 contains 16 residues. Germline V gives CDR1 MDHEN, CDR2 SYDVKM. DNA for the CDR3: TGTGCCAGCAGTTCTTGGGAGGGCGCGGGCAATCAGCCCCAGCATTTT. As protein: CASSSWEGAGNQPQHF.

The chain is built from TRBV29-1 and TRBJ1-2; a weak D match, TRBD1 (5 bases). The V gene's germline CDR1 is SQVTM and CDR2 ANQGSEA. Trimming left V 7 bases short and J 2 bases short, with 8 bases between. This CDR3 comprises 11 residues. CDR3 DNA: TGCAGCGCAGACAGAAACTATGGCTACACCTTC. Protein product: CSADRNYGYTF.

This clonotype was observed a few times. V and J are TRBV5-1 and TRBJ2-2; no definite D call. V dropped 0 bases and J dropped 5 bases, with 11 bases sitting between them. The CDR3 sequence is 15 residues long. Germline CDR1 and CDR2: SGHRS and YFSETQ. The CDR3 here is CASSLVVGWTGELFF. CDR3 DNA sequence: TGCGCCAGCAGCTTGGTTGTAGGGTGGACCGGGGAGCTGTTTTTT.

This clonotype was observed a few times. The V call is TRBV19, the J call TRBJ2-2, with D possibly TRBD1 on 6 matching bases. The V gene lost 6 bases and the J gene lost 3 bases, with 14 bases spanning the gap. Germline V gives CDR1 LNHDA, CDR2 SQIVND (reference sequence). CDR3 size: 15 residues. This CDR3 reads CASSRTGSHTGELFF. The CDR3 DNA reads as TGTGCCAGTAGCCGCACAGGGTCCCACACCGGGGAGCTGTTTTTT.

V gene TRBV30 combines with J gene TRBJ1-2; D is uncertain. CDR1 and CDR2 from the germline V gene are GTSNPN and SVGIG (reference sequence). V was shortened by 2 bases and J by 0 bases, with 7 bases between the two germline ends. The CDR3 extends over 13 amino acids. CDR3 amino acids: CAWSQGANYGYTF. The DNA of the CDR3 is TGTGCCTGGAGTCAAGGAGCTAACTATGGCTACACCTTC.

This clonotype has a count of ten or more. V usage is TRBV28 and J usage is TRBJ2-7; the D is unclear. Between the trimmed V and J ends, which lost 5 bases and 4 bases, there was a span of 9 bases. CDR1 is MDHEN, CDR2 SYDVKM, per germline. The CDR3 runs to 12 residues. CDR3: CASSPDQYEQYF. CDR3 nucleotides: TGTGCCAGCAGTCCCGACCAATACGAGCAGTACTTC.

In its sample, this clonotype was seen a few times. V is TRBV12-3 or TRBV12-4 and J is TRBJ1-2, with D unclear. V was trimmed by 1 base and J by 5 bases, leaving 8 bases between them. The CDR3 runs to 13 residues. CDR3 sequence: CASSLGDRYGYTF. Written as DNA, the CDR3 is TGTGCCAGCAGTTTAGGGGATAGGTATGGCTACACCTTC.

At least ten counts were recorded for this clonotype. V is TRBV7-3 and J is TRBJ1-1; tentative D call: TRBD1 (5 bases). The V gene lost 5 bases and the J gene lost 6 bases, with 13 bases spanning the gap. The length of the CDR3 is 13 residues. Germline V gives CDR1 SGHTA, CDR2 FQGTGA. The CDR3 reads CASSTKRGAEAFF. The CDR3 nucleotides read TGTGCCAGCAGCACCAAGCGGGGCGCTGAAGCTTTCTTT.

Only a few counts were recorded for this clonotype. This sequence joins TRBV18 and TRBJ2-3; D remains ambiguous. The CDR3 contains 12 residues. Per the germline V gene, CDR1 is KGHSH and CDR2 is LQKENI. Trimming shortened V by 4 bases and J by 6 bases, and 8 bases separated the two germline ends. The CDR3 is CASSRLEDTQYF. The CDR3 nucleotides are TGTGCCAGCTCACGTCTTGAGGATACGCAGTATTTT.

This clonotype was picked up a small number of times. The chain employs TRBV28 and TRBJ2-5; 9 nucleotides agree with TRBD1. Germline-derived CDR1 and CDR2 are MDHEN and SYDVKM. The CDR3 spans 15 residues. Trimming took 8 bases from V and 4 from J; bases not matched to a gene: 11. The CDR3 region has the DNA TGTGCCAGCCACAGGGGGCAGGGTAGAGGAGAGACCCAGTACTTC. Residues: CASHRGQGRGETQYF.

Concerning this clonotype: This may be a read error, as it is one base from a much larger clone. The CDR3 does not end in the conserved phenylalanine or tryptophan, so this is likely a read error. The rearrangement joins TRBV12-3 or TRBV12-4 to TRBJ1-1; no reliable D call. V gave up 9 bases and J gave up 0 bases, with 8 bases separating them. The length of the CDR3 is 12 residues. CDR3 loop: CASRIVNTEAFS. In DNA, the CDR3 is TGTGCCAGTCGGATCGTGAACACTGAAGCTTTCTCT.

This clonotype came up a few times. The chain employs TRBV5-1 and TRBJ2-7, with 7 nucleotides matching TRBD2. This CDR3 comprises 15 residues. The V and J ends lost 5 bases and 0 bases, in that order; junction bases with no gene match: 8. In germline, CDR1 is SGHRS, CDR2 YFSETQ. The CDR3 DNA reads TGCGCCAGCAGGCCTCCTAGCGGAGGCTCCTACGAGCAGTACTTC. Protein product: CASRPPSGGSYEQYF.

The genes are TRBV5-1 and TRBJ1-1, with D possibly TRBD1 on 6 matching bases. Germline assignment: CDR1 SGHRS and CDR2 YFSETQ. Trimming took 0 bases from V and 5 from J, leaving 11 bases between them. This CDR3 has 14 residues. CDR3 loop: CASSLATGRTEAFF. The CDR3 DNA is TGCGCCAGCAGCTTGGCCACAGGGAGAACTGAAGCTTTCTTT. Filled out from reference TRBV5-1 and TRBJ1-1, the complete variable domain reads KAGVTQTPRYLIKTRGQQVTLSCSPISGHRSVSWYQQTPGQGLQFLFEYFSETQRNKGNFPGRFSGRQFSNSRSEMNVSTLELGDSALYLCASSLATGRTEAFFGQGTRLTVV.

This chain connects TRBV27 to TRBJ2-1, with D perhaps matching TRBD1 or TRBD2 (7 bases each). This CDR3 is built from 15 residues. V was trimmed by 5 bases and J by 9 bases, leaving 20 bases between them. Germline V gene lookup returns CDR1 MNHEY and CDR2 SMNVEV (reference sequence). The CDR3: CASSPGGGGLGEQFF. The CDR3 coding sequence is TGTGCCAGCAGTCCCGGGGGAGGGGGCTTGGGTGAGCAGTTCTTC.